This TCR beta chain appears in the sequencing data of a study of T cell responses to AZD1222 COVID-19 vaccine. Details on this clone: The target antigen is unknown.

Method: immunoSEQ multiplex PCR; TCRdb's copy keeps in-frame clones and lacks some. The table lists 80,000 to 90,000 clones, about 90% of them singletons. Findings and caveats of the study: There were repertoire samples only from the period after the peak T cell response.

This CDR3 is built from 14 residues. V was trimmed by 7 bases and J by 7 bases, leaving 23 bases between them. Per the germline V gene, CDR1 is SQVTM and CDR2 is ANQGSEA. The sample here was peripheral blood, taken on day 0 of AZD1222 vaccination. The chain recombines TRBV29-1 with TRBJ2-7, with a possible D match to TRBD2 (6 bases). This receptor was identified in an adult in good health. CDR3 DNA: TGCAGCGGCGCTGTACGTATAGCCGGAGGGGAGCAGTACTTC. Protein sequence: CSGAVRIAGGEQYF.